This TCR beta chain was recorded in a study of glioma-infiltrating T cells. Study results and caveats: Gliomas, especially low-grade, showed above-expected tissue-blood divergence; non-neoplastic patients showed below. Very few CDR3 sequences were shared between tissue and blood.

The iRepertoire nested amplicon-rescue multiplex PCR amplified TCR alpha and beta CDR3s from RNA. For one-step reverse transcription and amplification, roughly 95-400 ng of tissue mRNA or PBMC total RNA was used. TCRdb re-called the multiplex PCR reads with MiXCR, one entry per CDR3 protein. The profile covers approximately 93,000 distinct CDR3 sequences, with 35% to 50% appearing a single time and around two fifths taken by the ten largest. Notes on this clonotype: Its antigen is undetermined. Sequence at one end of the junction differs from germline and may be a read error.

This CDR3 is 14 amino acids long. Germline-derived CDR1 and CDR2 are LGHDT and YNNKEL (reference sequence). This chain links TRBV3-1 with TRBJ2-1; D gene uncertain. The sample consisted of glioma tissue, nonneoplastic brain tissue, or PBMCs (not recorded which). The clonotype originates from a human donor with low-grade glioma or glioblastoma, undergoing nonglioma brain surgery, or in good health (not recorded which). The CDR3 loop reads CASSQYITYNEQFF. CDR3 DNA sequence: TGTGCTAGCAGCCAATATATAACCTACAATGAGCAGTTCTTC.